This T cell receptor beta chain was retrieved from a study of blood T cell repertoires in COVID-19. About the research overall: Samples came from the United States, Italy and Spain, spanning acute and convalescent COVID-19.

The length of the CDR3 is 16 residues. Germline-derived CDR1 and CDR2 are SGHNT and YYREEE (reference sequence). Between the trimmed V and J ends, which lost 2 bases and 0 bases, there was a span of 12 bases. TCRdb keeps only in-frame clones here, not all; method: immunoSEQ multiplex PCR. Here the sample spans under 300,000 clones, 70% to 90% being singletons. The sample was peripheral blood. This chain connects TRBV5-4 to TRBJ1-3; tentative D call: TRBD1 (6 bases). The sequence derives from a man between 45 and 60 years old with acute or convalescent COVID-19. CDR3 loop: CASSFGGAISGNTIYF. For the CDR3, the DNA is TGTGCCAGCAGCTTTGGGGGCGCCATCTCTGGAAACACCATATATTTT.